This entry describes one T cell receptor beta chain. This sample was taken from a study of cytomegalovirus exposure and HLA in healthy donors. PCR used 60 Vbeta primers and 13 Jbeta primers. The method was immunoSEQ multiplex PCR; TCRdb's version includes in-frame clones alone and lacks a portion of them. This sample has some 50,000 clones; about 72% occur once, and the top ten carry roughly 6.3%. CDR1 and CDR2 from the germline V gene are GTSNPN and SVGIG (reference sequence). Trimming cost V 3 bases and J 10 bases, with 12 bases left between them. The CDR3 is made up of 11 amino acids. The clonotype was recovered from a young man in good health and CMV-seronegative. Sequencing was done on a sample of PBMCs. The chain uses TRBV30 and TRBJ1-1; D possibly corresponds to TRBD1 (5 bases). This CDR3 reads CAWSDTGGAFF. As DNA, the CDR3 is TGTGCCTGGAGCGACACGGGGGGAGCTTTCTTT. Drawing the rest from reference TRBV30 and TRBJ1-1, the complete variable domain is SQTIHQWPATLVQPVGSPLSLECTVEGTSNPNLYWYRQAAGRGLQLLFYSVGIGQISSEVPQNLSASRPQDRQFILSSKKLLLSDSGFYLCAWSDTGGAFFGQGTRLTVV.